Here is one T cell receptor (beta chain) with its context. Its antigen is still unknown. The sample comes from a study of cytomegalovirus exposure and HLA in healthy donors. Findings and limits, study-wide: Most TCR sequences were seen very rarely across donors, but some public TCRs occurred in many. Specificity for CMV antigens was confirmed in vitro for three of the CMV-associated chains. Fewer than 200 TCR beta chains were listed as cytomegalovirus-associated.

CDR3 length: 17 residues. CDR1 and CDR2 from the germline V gene are SQVTM and ANQGSEA. After removal of 6 bases from V and 0 bases from J, the junction contained 6 bases not matched to a gene. A multiplex PCR was run with 60 Vbeta primers and 13 Jbeta primers. The data were produced by immunoSEQ multiplex PCR, yet TCRdb's version contains in-frame clones alone and is incomplete. The sample includes about 130,000 clones, around 77% of them seen just once. This clonotype was obtained from a middle-aged man in good health and CMV-seronegative. Sequencing was done on a sample of PBMCs. The gene calls are TRBV29-1 and TRBJ2-6; the match to TRBD2 covers 12 bases. The CDR3 is CSVATSGSSSGANVLTF. Written as DNA, the CDR3 is TGCAGCGTAGCGACTAGCGGGAGTTCCTCTGGGGCCAACGTCCTGACTTTC.